A single sample gave rise to the 18 T cell receptor beta chains below, sequenced in a study of T cell repertoires in cytomegalovirus infection (dated by TCRdb to about 2019). TCRdb records Illumina HiSeq 1500 as the sequencer. TCRdb ran its own pipeline on the public reads, namely fastp trimming at Q25 and MiXCR clone calling, and kept in-frame beta chains. When rows share a CDR3 protein, they turn into one entry using the most common DNA and genes. In all, the sample holds around 320,000 distinct CDR3 sequences, and 9.5% of those were seen once. The ten most abundant clones make up 3.5% to 4.5% of the sample. The specimen sequenced was PBMCs. The receptors shown here come from a human donor in good health (CMV status not recorded). Some clones in this sample may be carry-over from other donors' samples.

This chain uses TRBV12-3 or TRBV12-4 with TRBJ1-2; D gene ambiguous. The CDR3 runs to 11 residues. The V end was cut by 9 bases, the J end by 5 bases, with 10 bases between. The CDR3 sequence: CASARSYGYTF. The CDR3 nucleotides are TGTGCCAGTGCCCGCAGTTATGGCTACACCTTC.

About this clonotype: This may be a read error, as it is one base from a much larger clone. The chain couples TRBV7-2 to TRBJ2-3, with TRBD2 matching 10 bases. This CDR3 is built from 15 residues. Germline lookup yields CDR1 SGHTA and CDR2 FQGNSA. This CDR3 is CASSLSAGGADKQYF. The CDR3 coding sequence is TGTGCCAGCAGCTTATCAGCGGGGGGGGCAGATAAGCAGTATTTT.

At least ten counts were recorded for this clonotype. This chain connects TRBV7-2 to TRBJ1-5; D gene uncertain. Germline CDR1 SGHTA, CDR2 FQGNSA. The CDR3 has 12 amino acids. The V end lost 7 bases, the J end lost 5 bases, and 9 bases lay between the germline ends. The CDR3 protein is CASTIEDQPQHF. The DNA of the CDR3 is TGTGCCAGCACCATTGAGGATCAGCCCCAGCATTTT.

This clonotype has a handful of counts. J is TRBJ2-7 and V is TRBV27; D might be TRBD1 (6 bases). The CDR3 loop spans 12 amino acids. Germline V gene data show CDR1 as MNHEY and CDR2 as SMNVEV (reference sequence). Trimming removed 8 bases at V and 5 bases at J, with 13 bases between. The CDR3 is CASQGQLNEQYF. In nucleotides, the CDR3 is TGTGCCAGCCAAGGACAGCTTAACGAGCAGTACTTC.

This clonotype was recorded at least ten times. The gene calls are TRBV7-3 and TRBJ2-5; 8 bases agree with TRBD1. Germline lookup yields CDR1 SGHTA and CDR2 FQGTGA. This CDR3 region has 13 residues. Trimming cost V 3 bases and J 4 bases; bases outside gene matches: 1. The CDR3: CASSLGQAETQYF. For the CDR3, the DNA is TGTGCCAGCAGCTTGGGACAGGCAGAGACCCAGTACTTC.

This clonotype was counted only a few times. V usage is TRBV6-2 or TRBV6-3 and J usage is TRBJ2-2; no reliable D call. This CDR3 region has 13 residues. V was pared by 10 bases and J by 6 bases, with 15 bases between. Germline V CDR1 and CDR2: MNHEY, SVGEGT. The CDR3 sequence: CANIVSIPGELFF. DNA for the CDR3: TGTGCCAACATCGTTAGTATTCCCGGGGAGCTGTTTTTT.

The sample holds many counts of this clonotype. The chain employs TRBV28 and TRBJ2-5, with unresolved D. The germline V gene has CDR1 MDHEN and CDR2 SYDVKM. Trimming shortened V by 3 bases and J by 1 base, and 9 bases separated the two germline ends. The CDR3 has 14 residues. The DNA of the CDR3 is TGTGCCAGCAGTTTCCGAGCGTTCCAAGAGACCCAGTACTTC. Translating it yields CASSFRAFQETQYF.

In this sample, this clonotype turned up many times. The chain carries TRBV7-6 and TRBJ2-1; 9 bases are shared with TRBD2. Germline V CDR1 and CDR2: SGHVS, FNYEAQ. The CDR3 has 16 amino acids. V was pared by 6 bases and J by 7 bases, with 13 bases of the junction left unmatched. The CDR3 here is CASSFSQREVVNEQFF. DNA for the CDR3: TGTGCCAGCAGTTTTAGCCAGCGGGAGGTCGTTAATGAGCAGTTCTTC.

This clonotype was seen at least ten times. The CDR3 DNA reads as TGTGCCAGCAGCCCAGGACCCCAAGGCCATGCTAGCGGGGAGACCCAGTACTTC. Amino acid sequence: CASSPGPQGHASGETQYF. The chain carries TRBV7-2 and TRBJ2-5, with TRBD2 identical over 8 bases. The CDR3 contains 18 residues. The germline gives CDR1 SGHTA, CDR2 FQGNSA. V dropped 5 bases and J dropped 5; count of bases not matched to a gene: 19. Based on the CDR3 plus reference TRBV7-2 and TRBJ2-5, the full variable domain is GAGVSQSPSNKVTEKGKDVELRCDPISGHTALYWYRQSLGQGLEFLIYFQGNSAPDKSGLPSDRFSAERTGGSVSTLTIQRTQQEDSAVYLCASSPGPQGHASGETQYFGPGTRLLVL.

This clonotype was counted many times. The CDR3 coding sequence is TGTGCCATCGGCTCGGACAGGGGTACGAACACTGAAGCTTTCTTT. Translation gives CAIGSDRGTNTEAFF. The chain is built from TRBV10-3 and TRBJ1-1; 9 bases align to TRBD1. CDR3 length: 15 residues. CDR1 is ENHRY, CDR2 SYGVKD, per germline. With 8 bases clipped from V and 1 base from J, the junction kept 8 bases outside the gene matches.

This clonotype was seen a few times. The chain links TRBV7-4 to TRBJ1-2, with TRBD1 as a possible D gene (5 bases). Germline-derived CDR1 and CDR2 are SGHVT and SQSDAQ. The CDR3 consists of 13 residues. V shed 5 bases and J shed 8 bases, with 15 bases lying between them. The CDR3, as DNA: TGTGCCAGCAGCCCGGACACAAGGGACGGCTACACCTTC. Protein: CASSPDTRDGYTF.

At least ten counts were recorded for this clonotype. The chain carries TRBV7-2 and TRBJ2-5, with 7 bases identical to TRBD2. The V and J ends lost 1 base and 3 bases, in that order; junction bases with no gene match: 2. Germline-derived CDR1 and CDR2 are SGHTA and FQGNSA. This CDR3 contains 14 residues. The CDR3 DNA is TGTGCCAGCAGCTTAGTTCTAGCGGAAGAGACCCAGTACTTC. This codes for CASSLVLAEETQYF.

V gene TRBV29-1 combines with J gene TRBJ1-2, with unresolved D. The germline V gene encodes CDR1 SQVTM and CDR2 ANQGSEA. The CDR3 extends over 15 amino acids. V shed 1 base and J shed 4 bases, with 16 bases lying between them. The CDR3: CSVEGTLVLSYGYTF. The CDR3 DNA follows: TGCAGCGTTGAAGGGACCCTCGTATTATCCTATGGCTACACCTTC. The whole variable domain, remainder taken from reference TRBV29-1 and TRBJ1-2, is SAVISQKPSRDICQRGTSLTIQCQVDSQVTMMFWYRQQPGQSLTLIATANQGSEATYESGFVIDKFPISRPNLTFSTLTVSNMSPEDSSIYLCSVEGTLVLSYGYTFGSGTRLTVV.

This chain links TRBV10-3 with TRBJ1-1; a weak D match, TRBD1 (6 bases). The germline V and J ends were trimmed by 9 bases and 0 bases, with 14 bases remaining between them. The germline CDR1 and CDR2 sequences are ENHRY and SYGVKD. The CDR3 totals 14 residues. The CDR3 sequence: CAISTGTLNTEAFF. The CDR3 nucleotides read TGTGCCATTTCTACCGGGACACTGAACACTGAAGCTTTCTTT.

This clonotype occurred a few times. The chain links TRBV19 to TRBJ2-2, with 10 nucleotides matching TRBD2. V shed 10 bases and J 3 bases; nucleotides not matched to a gene: 17. CDR1 is LNHDA, CDR2 SQIVND, per germline (reference sequence). CDR3 length: 18 amino acids. The CDR3 DNA reads TGTGCCACCCCCTCATTAGGGCTAGCGGGGGCCCACACCGGGGAGCTGTTTTTT. Translated, it gives CATPSLGLAGAHTGELFF.

This clonotype was picked up a small number of times. This chain connects TRBV7-9 to TRBJ1-6; the match to TRBD1 covers 7 bases. The CDR3 runs 14 residues. CDR1 and CDR2 from the germline V gene are SEHNR and FQNEAQ (reference sequence). The V and J ends lost 5 bases and 8 bases, in that order; junction bases with no gene match: 6. DNA of the CDR3: TGTGCCAGCAGCCGGACAGGTGGAGATTCACCCCTCCACTTT. Its protein is CASSRTGGDSPLHF.

This clonotype has ten or more counts. The chain combines TRBV7-2 with TRBJ2-1; unclear D gene. Trimming took off 5 bases at V and 8 bases at J, with 10 bases between the two ends. This CDR3 has 12 residues. Looked up from germline, CDR1 is SGHTA and CDR2 is FQGNSA. As DNA, the CDR3 is TGTGCCAGCAGCGTCTGGGCGGATGAGCAGTTCTTC. This translates into CASSVWADEQFF.

This clonotype was recorded many times. This sequence joins TRBV10-3 and TRBJ2-7, with D possibly matching TRBD1 (6 bases). The V end lost 7 bases, the J end lost 0 bases, and 10 bases lay between the germline ends. CDR3 length equals 13 residues. Germline lookup yields CDR1 ENHRY and CDR2 SYGVKD. The CDR3 sequence is CAINQGLSYEQYF. In DNA, the CDR3 is TGTGCCATCAACCAGGGGCTCTCCTACGAGCAGTACTTC.